The sequence of this T cell receptor (beta chain) was determined in a study of radiotherapy plus CTLA-4 blockade in lung cancer. Turning to the study itself: Objective responses were seen in under 20% of patients, disease control in over 25%. Study results and limitations: Early blood T cell clone changes and increased post-radiation serum interferon-beta were reportedly the strongest response predictors.

Using immunoSEQ multiplex PCR, the repertoire was profiled, and TCRdb retains in-frame clones only, with some absent. The data hold roughly 100,000 clones, with more than 75% observed a single time. Points on this clone: The antigen remains unidentified.

The germline CDR1 and CDR2 sequences are WNHNN and SYGVQD (reference sequence). The CDR3 totals 15 residues. The V and J ends lost 4 bases and 5 bases, in that order; junction bases with no gene match: 8. In chemo-refractory metastatic non-small-cell lung cancer, patients got ipilimumab CTLA-4 blockade together with focal radiation. The V call is TRBV10-1, the J call TRBJ2-5, with 9 positions matching TRBD1. The starting material was peripheral blood, obtained from a patient treated with radiotherapy plus ipilimumab. This TCR was recovered from a human donor with non-small cell lung cancer who had a partial response to radiotherapy plus ipilimumab. CDR3 DNA sequence: TGCGCCAGCAGTGGGGGACAGGGCATCCGGGAGACCCAGTACTTC. Protein sequence: CASSGGQGIRETQYF.